One and the same sample provided the 18 T cell receptor beta chains below, sequenced in a study of CD8+ T cells in alopecia areata. Treatment of the sample: oral pan-JAK inhibitor, 5-10 mg twice daily. Extracted RNA was reverse transcribed into cDNA, the sequencing template. Assay used: immunoSEQ multiplex PCR; TCRdb lists only in-frame clones, some missing. The data contain 250,000 to 300,000 clones, 58% of them singletons. The sample in question was CD4+ T cells sorted from blood, obtained at week 24, from a patient treated with tofacitinib. These receptors originate from a human donor with alopecia areata.

This clone was detected once. The chain joins TRBV25-1 to TRBJ1-6, with D unclear. The CDR3 is made up of 15 amino acids. Germline loops: CDR1 MGHDK, CDR2 SYGVNS. Trimming removed 6 bases at V and 0 bases at J, with 9 bases between. The CDR3 sequence: CASRGGGSYNSPLHF. DNA of the CDR3: TGTGCCAGCAGAGGCGGAGGCTCCTATAATTCACCCCTCCACTTT.

Many counts were recorded for this clone. The chain couples TRBV30 to TRBJ1-4; possibly TRBD1 for D (6 bases). CDR1 is GTSNPN and CDR2 is SVGIG in the germline V gene (reference sequence). V lost 6 bases, J lost 4 bases, and 12 bases lay in between. CDR3 length: 13 amino acids. In nucleotides, the CDR3 is TGTGCCTGCAATAGGGGGGGTAATGAAAAACTGTTTTTT. Encoded protein: CACNRGGNEKLFF.

This CDR3 reads CAWSLTGGFRVQYF. In DNA, the CDR3 is TGTGCCTGGAGTCTTACAGGTGGCTTTCGGGTGCAGTACTTC. The gene calls are TRBV30 and TRBJ2-7; D perhaps matches TRBD1 (5 bases). This CDR3 has 14 residues. Germline values: CDR1 GTSNPN, CDR2 SVGIG (reference sequence). V was cut by 2 bases and J by 9 bases, with 20 bases left in between. The variable domain in full, with the rest retrieved from reference TRBV30 and TRBJ2-7, is SQTIHQWPATLVQPVGSPLSLECTVEGTSNPNLYWYRQAAGRGLQLLFYSVGIGQISSEVPQNLSASRPQDRQFILSSKKLLLSDSGFYLCAWSLTGGFRVQYFGPGTRLTVT.

This chain uses TRBV5-6 with TRBJ2-7; TRBD1 matches at 9 bases. The CDR3 sequence is 14 residues long. Unmatched junction bases numbered 4, after V lost 5 bases and J lost 1 base. Germline V CDR1 and CDR2: SGHDT, YYEEEE. CDR3 amino acids: CASRRTGASYEQYF. The CDR3 DNA is TGTGCCAGCAGACGGACAGGGGCTTCCTACGAGCAGTACTTC.

Only a few counts were recorded for this clone. The chain combines TRBV29-1 with TRBJ2-7, with no clear D. This CDR3 contains 13 residues. Looked up from germline, CDR1 is SQVTM and CDR2 is ANQGSEA. The V end was cut by 4 bases, the J end by 3 bases, with 13 bases between. The CDR3 sequence is CSVGGLFSYEQYF. The DNA for the CDR3 is TGCAGCGTTGGCGGCCTTTTCAGCTACGAGCAGTACTTC.

This clone was seen a few times. The chain couples TRBV27 to TRBJ2-5; D is uncertain. Trimming left V 4 bases short and J 7 bases short, with 13 bases between. Germline CDR1 MNHEY, CDR2 SMNVEV (reference sequence). This CDR3 contains 13 residues. The CDR3 nucleotides read TGTGCCAGCAGTTCATATTCACGGGCGACCCAGTACTTC. As protein: CASSSYSRATQYF.

The CDR3 region is CASSLESVGDTQYF. Written as DNA, the CDR3 is TGCGCCAGCAGCTTGGAGTCCGTCGGGGATACGCAGTATTTT. The chain carries TRBV5-1 and TRBJ2-3; D is ambiguous. This CDR3 has 14 amino acids. Trimming took 0 bases from V and 6 from J, leaving 11 bases between them. Germline V gene sequence: CDR1 SGHRS, CDR2 YFSETQ.

This rearrangement joins TRBV7-8 to TRBJ1-2, with TRBD1 matching 7 bases. From germline, CDR1 is SGHVS and CDR2 FQNEAQ. The V segment lost 1 base and the J segment 8 bases; nucleotides outside the gene matches: 4. This CDR3 has 13 residues. CDR3 sequence (DNA): TGTGCCAGCAGCTTAGGACAGGGAGGAGGCTACACCTTC. This encodes CASSLGQGGGYTF.

The chain carries TRBV6-1 and TRBJ2-3, with D tentatively TRBD2 (6 bases). Trimming shortened V by 2 bases and J by 2 bases, and 11 bases separated the two germline ends. The CDR3 has 15 amino acids. CDR1 MNHNS and CDR2 SASEGT come from the germline V gene. CDR3 sequence (DNA): TGTGCCAGCAGTGAATTGGCGGGGATCACAGATACGCAGTATTTT. Protein sequence: CASSELAGITDTQYF.

The V gene is TRBV29-1, the J gene TRBJ1-4; TRBD1 matches at 7 bases. The V and J ends lost 7 bases and 5 bases, in that order; junction bases with no gene match: 7. The CDR3 runs to 13 residues. The V gene's germline CDR1 is SQVTM and CDR2 ANQGSEA. CDR3 in DNA: TGCAGCGCCGGACAGGTCCTCAATGAAAAACTGTTTTTT. Translated, it gives CSAGQVLNEKLFF.

This clone was detected once. The chain employs TRBV9 and TRBJ2-4; TRBD2 agrees at 7 bases. This CDR3 has 16 amino acids. Germline V CDR1 and CDR2: SGDLS, YYNGEE. V was clipped by 3 bases and J by 3 bases; unmatched bases: 9. For the CDR3, the DNA is TGTGCCAGCAGCGCGGACACGGGGGGTTTCAAAAACATTCAGTACTTC. It encodes CASSADTGGFKNIQYF.

The V gene is TRBV10-3, the J gene TRBJ1-2, with no clear D. The CDR3 has 15 amino acids. The germline CDR1 and CDR2 sequences are ENHRY and SYGVKD. Trimming cost V 7 bases and J 0 bases, with 15 bases left between them. CDR3 protein: CAITQSILANYGYTF. CDR3 sequence (DNA): TGTGCCATCACCCAATCCATACTAGCTAACTATGGCTACACCTTC.

The genes are TRBV7-9 and TRBJ2-5; D is perhaps TRBD1 (5 bases). This CDR3 has 13 residues. Between the trimmed V and J ends, which lost 5 bases and 5 bases, there was a span of 12 bases. Germline assignment: CDR1 SEHNR and CDR2 FQNEAQ (reference sequence). The DNA for the CDR3 is TGTGCCAGCAGCCGTGATGCAGGGGAGACCCAGTACTTC. This sequence encodes CASSRDAGETQYF.

This clone was seen only a few times. This chain joins TRBV2 and TRBJ2-1; 8 nucleotides agree with TRBD2. With V trimmed by 10 bases and J by 1 base, 6 bases remained unmatched. Germline values: CDR1 SNHLY, CDR2 FYNNEI. This CDR3 contains 14 residues. CDR3 residues: CATSGGPSYNEQFF. CDR3 in DNA: TGTGCCACCTCGGGGGGGCCTTCCTACAATGAGCAGTTCTTC.

The chain has TRBV18 and TRBJ1-1; D is undetermined. There are 14 residues in the CDR3. V lost 6 bases and J lost 6, with 17 bases in between. In germline, CDR1 is KGHSH, CDR2 LQKENI. The CDR3 DNA reads as TGTGCCAGCTCCCTTCAGGTTTCTCAAGCTGAAGCTTTCTTT. It translates to CASSLQVSQAEAFF.

This clone has just a few counts. The chain recombines TRBV7-9 with TRBJ2-7; D is undetermined. The CDR3 contains 13 residues. Trimming cost V 5 bases and J 5 bases, with 13 bases left between them. Germline V gives CDR1 SEHNR, CDR2 FQNEAQ (reference sequence). The CDR3 loop is CASSPLALDEQYF. The CDR3 DNA reads as TGTGCCAGCAGCCCCCTCGCATTAGACGAGCAGTACTTC.

This clone occurred a few times. The genes are TRBV2 and TRBJ2-3; 10 nucleotides match TRBD1. Looked up from germline, CDR1 is SNHLY and CDR2 is FYNNEI. This CDR3 has 14 residues. The J segment lost 6 bases and the V segment lost 6 bases, leaving 6 bases of the junction unmatched. The DNA for the CDR3 is TGTGCCAGCAGGAGGGACAGGGGATCCGATACGCAGTATTTT. This codes for CASRRDRGSDTQYF.

The V gene is TRBV5-1, the J gene TRBJ1-2; D possibly corresponds to TRBD1 (5 bases). V lost 4 bases to trimming and J lost 8 bases, with 12 bases between them. The CDR3 has 12 amino acids. Germline-derived CDR1 and CDR2 are SGHRS and YFSETQ. The CDR3 sequence: CASSTLDSGYTF. The CDR3 nucleotides read TGCGCCAGCAGCACACTCGACAGCGGCTACACCTTC.